The next 14 T cell receptor beta chains were all read from a single sample in a study of cytomegalovirus exposure and HLA in healthy donors. The table came from immunoSEQ multiplex PCR; TCRdb's copy has only in-frame clones and leaves some out. The sample records more than 90,000 clones, about 85% being singletons. Input material: PBMCs. The receptors shown here come from a man younger than 35 in good health and CMV-seropositive.

This chain uses TRBV14 with TRBJ1-2, with 7 bases identical to TRBD1. Looked up from germline, CDR1 is SGHDN and CDR2 is FVKESK. With 1 base clipped from V and 3 bases from J, the junction kept 11 bases outside the gene matches. The CDR3 length is 17 residues. DNA for the CDR3: TGTGCCAGCAGCCAAGTACAGGGGCGCCTACGAGACTATGGCTACACCTTC. It specifies CASSQVQGRLRDYGYTF.

This chain uses TRBV28 with TRBJ1-5; perhaps TRBD1 as D (6 bases). The germline CDR1 and CDR2 sequences are MDHEN and SYDVKM. V was trimmed by 7 bases and J by 1 base, leaving 14 bases between them. The CDR3 consists of 15 residues. CDR3 region: CASNTQGTSNQPQHF. CDR3 DNA: TGTGCCAGCAATACGCAGGGGACCAGCAATCAGCCCCAGCATTTT.

Here the CDR3 DNA reads TGTGCCAGCAGGCCGACAGGGGGGAACTATGGCTACACCTTC. It encodes CASRPTGGNYGYTF. The chain links TRBV7-9 to TRBJ1-2; 9 positions agree with TRBD1. The germline V gene encodes CDR1 SEHNR and CDR2 FQNEAQ (reference sequence). Germline trimming cut 6 bases from V and 2 bases from J; bases unmatched to any gene: 4. The CDR3 spans 14 residues.

This clone was seen just once. This chain uses TRBV19 with TRBJ1-5; no clear D gene. From germline, CDR1 is LNHDA and CDR2 SQIVND (reference sequence). This CDR3 has 15 residues. Trimming took 1 base from V and 0 from J, leaving 7 bases between them. Written as DNA, the CDR3 is TGTGCCAGTAGTATAGCCCAGGCTAGCAATCAGCCCCAGCATTTT. Protein product: CASSIAQASNQPQHF. The full variable domain, with the rest looked up from reference TRBV19 and TRBJ1-5, is DGGITQSPKYLFRKEGQNVTLSCEQNLNHDAMYWYRQDPGQGLRLIYYSQIVNDFQKGDIAEGYSVSREKKESFPLTVTSAQKNPTAFYLCASSIAQASNQPQHFGDGTRLSIL.

The gene calls are TRBV4-1 and TRBJ2-7; D possibly corresponds to TRBD1 (6 bases). The CDR3 is made up of 15 amino acids. From germline, CDR1 is MGHRA and CDR2 YSYEKL. V lost 2 bases to trimming and J lost 2 bases, with 13 bases between them. CDR3 amino acids: CASSQQQGTPYEQYF. CDR3 bases: TGCGCCAGCAGCCAACAACAGGGTACCCCCTACGAGCAGTACTTC.

In nucleotides, the CDR3 is TGTGCCAGCAGATATTCCGGGACTAGCGGCTACGAGCAGTACTTC. The encoded protein is CASRYSGTSGYEQYF. V gene TRBV27 combines with J gene TRBJ2-7; TRBD2 matches at 11 bases. V dropped 6 bases and J dropped 3; count of bases not matched to a gene: 7. Germline CDR1 reads MNHEY; CDR2 reads SMNVEV (reference sequence). The CDR3 runs to 15 residues.

The CDR3 region has the DNA TGTGCCAGCAGCCAAGCCTTTACCTACAATGAGCAGTTCTTC. Residues: CASSQAFTYNEQFF. The rearrangement links TRBV4-2 to TRBJ2-1; D gene unclear. The V and J ends lost 1 base and 2 bases respectively, with 6 bases between them. CDR1 and CDR2 from the germline V gene are LGHNA and YNFKEQ. This CDR3 has 14 residues.

The chain recombines TRBV11-3 with TRBJ2-1, with TRBD2 as a possible D gene (6 bases). CDR1 is SGHNT, CDR2 YENEEA, per germline. Trimming took 5 bases from V and 6 from J, leaving 14 bases between them. CDR3 length equals 14 residues. The CDR3 region has the DNA TGTGCCAGCAGCGATCCCGGGACTTCCAATGAGCAGTTCTTC. Translation gives CASSDPGTSNEQFF. Full variable domain (outside the CDR3, taken from reference TRBV11-3 and TRBJ2-1): EAGVVQSPRYKIIEKKQPVAFWCNPISGHNTLYWYLQNLGQGPELLIRYENEEAVDDSQLPKDRFSAERLKGVDSTLKIQPAELGDSAVYLCASSDPGTSNEQFFGPGTRLTVL.

The chain recombines TRBV4-2 with TRBJ2-1; TRBD2 might be the D (6 bases). V lost 0 bases to trimming and J lost 0 bases, with 9 bases between them. Germline V gene sequence: CDR1 LGHNA, CDR2 YNFKEQ. The CDR3 is 16 residues long. The DNA of the CDR3 is TGTGCCAGCAGCCAAGAATCGGGAGACTCCTACAATGAGCAGTTCTTC. Its translation: CASSQESGDSYNEQFF.

This clone came up once. This chain joins TRBV2 and TRBJ1-5, with a possible D match to TRBD1 (5 bases). The CDR3 has 13 amino acids. Trimming removed 8 bases from V and 6 bases from J, with 14 bases in between. CDR1 SNHLY and CDR2 FYNNEI come from the germline V gene. CDR3 amino acids: CASHYQGSQPQHF. The CDR3 coding sequence is TGTGCCAGCCACTACCAGGGTAGTCAGCCCCAGCATTTT.

The chain joins TRBV2 to TRBJ1-1, with D possibly matching TRBD1 (5 bases). This CDR3 has 11 residues. Per germline, CDR1 SNHLY and CDR2 FYNNEI. V gave up 5 bases and J gave up 7 bases, with 8 bases separating them. Here the CDR3 reads CASSQGIEAFF. Here the CDR3 DNA reads TGTGCCAGCAGTCAGGGTATTGAAGCTTTCTTT.

V usage is TRBV4-3 and J usage is TRBJ1-5; perhaps TRBD1 as D (5 bases). Trimming left V 3 bases short and J 5 bases short, with 17 bases between. Germline loops: CDR1 LGHNA, CDR2 YSLEER. This CDR3 has 16 residues. For the CDR3, the DNA is TGCGCCAGCAGCCAGCACACGGGGGGAGTTGATCAGCCCCAGCATTTT. Its translation: CASSQHTGGVDQPQHF.

The V and J genes are TRBV2 and TRBJ2-1; 10 bases align to TRBD2. Germline CDR1 and CDR2: SNHLY and FYNNEI. The ends lost 6 bases at V and 4 bases at J; junction bases unmatched: 3. The CDR3 runs 14 residues. In DNA form, the CDR3 reads TGTGCCAGCAGACTAGCGGGGTTGTACAATGAGCAGTTCTTC. It is translated as CASRLAGLYNEQFF.

The rearrangement joins TRBV4-3 to TRBJ1-3, with D uncertain. The CDR3 has 16 amino acids. Germline CDR1 LGHNA, CDR2 YSLEER. V was clipped by 0 bases and J by 6 bases, with 15 bases between them. CDR3 in amino acids: CASSQDLAVDVNTIYF. The CDR3 DNA follows: TGCGCCAGCAGCCAAGATTTGGCAGTTGATGTAAACACCATATATTTT.